The clone carrying this T cell receptor (beta chain) was found once. What it recognizes is unknown. The pancreas tissue came from patients undergoing total pancreatectomy with islet autotransplantation. Included chronic pancreatitis patients had no known history of diabetes. The entry originates in a study of immune characteristics of hereditary and idiopathic chronic pancreatitis. Trimming removed 3 bases at V and 8 bases at J, with 14 bases between. In germline, CDR1 is MNHEY, CDR2 SVGAGI. CDR3 length equals 14 residues. Data came from immunoSEQ multiplex PCR; TCRdb stores just in-frame clones and leaves some out. The sample lists 1,800 or so clones; approximately 76% were seen once. Whole-study results and caveats: TCRbeta diversity rose and clonality fell in both pancreatitis groups versus controls. Patients with more severe chronic pancreatitis had more productive TCR rearrangements. Gene families like TRBV10, TRBV19, TRBV23 and TRBV5 were used differently between subtypes.

The receptor comes from a human donor with chronic pancreatitis. Specimen: pancreas tissue with hereditary chronic pancreatitis. The rearrangement links TRBV6-5 to TRBJ2-4; no reliable D call. The CDR3 loop is CASSYGRTEDIQYF. In DNA form, the CDR3 reads TGTGCCAGCAGTTATGGGCGGACCGAAGACATTCAGTACTTC.